This T cell receptor beta chain is drawn from a study of shared clonotypes between healthy human individuals. At the level of the study: The donor pool was made up of a couple of women and a few men aged 18 to 49. Three CD4 naive, three CD4 memory, two CD8 naive and one CD8 memory plate were used per donor. Study conclusions and caveats: Relative to memory subsets, naive subsets generally showed larger estimated richness.

Only in-frame clones appear in the TCRdb table, and some are missing; sequencing was by immunoSEQ multiplex PCR. The repertoire has approximately 2,200,000 clones, about 93% of them found once; the top ten carry about 1.8%. CDR3 length: 15 amino acids. V shed 0 bases and J shed 8 bases, with 14 bases lying between them. Germline CDR1 is SGHRS and CDR2 is YFSETQ. Naive CD8 cells comprised CD45RO-negative, CCR7-positively selected cells, excluding terminally differentiated effector memory CD45RA+ cells. Donors were healthy HIV-negative adults without recent acute infections or vaccinations. In regard to this clone: Its antigen is as yet unknown.

This TCR came from a man between 18 and 35 years old in good health. Some clones in this sample may be carry-over from other donors' samples. This rearrangement joins TRBV5-1 to TRBJ1-4; no reliable D call. The sample was naive CD8+ T cells from PBMCs. The CDR3 loop is CASSLEAGLKEKLFF. The CDR3 nucleotides are TGCGCCAGCAGCTTGGAAGCGGGATTGAAAGAAAAACTGTTTTTT.